This T cell receptor beta chain was identified during a study of cytomegalovirus exposure and HLA in healthy donors. General observations from the study: Presence/absence comparisons presumed near-even sequencing depth among donors.

PCR primers comprised 60 Vbeta and 13 Jbeta primers. Data came from immunoSEQ multiplex PCR; TCRdb stores just in-frame clones and leaves some out. This repertoire includes around 74,000 clones. As regards this clone: Antigen specificity is unknown.

V was clipped by 2 bases and J by 3 bases, with 8 bases between them. CDR3 length equals 13 residues. Per germline, CDR1 MNHEY and CDR2 SMNVEV (reference sequence). This sequence originates from a man younger than 45 in good health and CMV-seronegative. The chain uses TRBV27 and TRBJ2-7; D is perhaps TRBD2 (6 bases). The sample was PBMCs. The CDR3 bases are TGTGCCAGCAGTTTAGGGGACTTCTACGAGCAGTACTTC. This codes for CASSLGDFYEQYF.